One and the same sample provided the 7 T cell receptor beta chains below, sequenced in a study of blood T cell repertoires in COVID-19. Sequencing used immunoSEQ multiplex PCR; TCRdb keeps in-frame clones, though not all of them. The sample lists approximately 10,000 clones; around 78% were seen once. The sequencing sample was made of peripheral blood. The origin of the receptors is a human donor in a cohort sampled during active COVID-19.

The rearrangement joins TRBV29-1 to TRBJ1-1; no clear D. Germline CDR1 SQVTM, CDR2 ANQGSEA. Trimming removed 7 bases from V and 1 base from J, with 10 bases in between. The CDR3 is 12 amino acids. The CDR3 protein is CSGATENTEAFF. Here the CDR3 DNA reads TGCAGCGGGGCTACAGAGAACACTGAAGCTTTCTTT.

The chain's CDR3 is CASSVSGQRDTEAFF. As DNA, the CDR3 is TGTGCCAGCAGCGTATCCGGACAGAGAGACACTGAAGCTTTCTTT. The gene calls are TRBV9 and TRBJ1-1, with a possible D match to TRBD1 (6 bases). This CDR3 has 15 residues. Germline V gene sequence: CDR1 SGDLS, CDR2 YYNGEE. Deletions cut 1 base from V and 3 bases from J, with 13 bases between.

The DNA of the CDR3 is TGTGCCAGCAGCACAGACGAACTGGGAGCCCAGTACTTC. Its protein product is CASSTDELGAQYF. The genes are TRBV5-4 and TRBJ2-7; possibly TRBD2 for D (5 bases). CDR1 SGHNT and CDR2 YYREEE come from the germline V gene (reference sequence). Trimming took 4 bases from V and 10 from J, leaving 18 bases between them. CDR3 size: 13 residues.

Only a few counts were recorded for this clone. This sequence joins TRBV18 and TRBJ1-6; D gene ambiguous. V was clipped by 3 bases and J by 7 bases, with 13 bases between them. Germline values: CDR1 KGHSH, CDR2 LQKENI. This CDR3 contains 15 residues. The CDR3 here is CASSPQRIENSPLHF. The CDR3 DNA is TGTGCCAGCTCACCGCAGAGGATCGAGAATTCACCCCTCCACTTT.

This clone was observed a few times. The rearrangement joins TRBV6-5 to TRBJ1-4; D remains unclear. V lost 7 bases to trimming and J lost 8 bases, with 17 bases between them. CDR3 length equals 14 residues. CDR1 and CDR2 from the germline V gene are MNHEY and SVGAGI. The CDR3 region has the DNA TGTGCCAGCATTACCACCGGAGCCTACGAAAAACTGTTTTTT. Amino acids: CASITTGAYEKLFF.

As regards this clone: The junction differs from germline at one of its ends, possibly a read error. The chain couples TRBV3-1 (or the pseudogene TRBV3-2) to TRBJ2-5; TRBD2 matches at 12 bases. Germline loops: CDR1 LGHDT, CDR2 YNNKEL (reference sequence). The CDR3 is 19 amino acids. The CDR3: CASSQARYGGTSGSEIQYF. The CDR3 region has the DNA TGTGCCAGCAGCCAAGCCAGATATGGGGGGACTAGCGGGTCTGAGATCCAGTACTTC.

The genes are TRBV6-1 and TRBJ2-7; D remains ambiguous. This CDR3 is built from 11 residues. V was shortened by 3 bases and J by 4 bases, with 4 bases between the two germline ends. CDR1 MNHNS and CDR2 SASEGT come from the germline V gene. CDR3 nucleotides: TGTGCCAGCAGTGATCAATACGAGCAGTACTTC. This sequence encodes CASSDQYEQYF.